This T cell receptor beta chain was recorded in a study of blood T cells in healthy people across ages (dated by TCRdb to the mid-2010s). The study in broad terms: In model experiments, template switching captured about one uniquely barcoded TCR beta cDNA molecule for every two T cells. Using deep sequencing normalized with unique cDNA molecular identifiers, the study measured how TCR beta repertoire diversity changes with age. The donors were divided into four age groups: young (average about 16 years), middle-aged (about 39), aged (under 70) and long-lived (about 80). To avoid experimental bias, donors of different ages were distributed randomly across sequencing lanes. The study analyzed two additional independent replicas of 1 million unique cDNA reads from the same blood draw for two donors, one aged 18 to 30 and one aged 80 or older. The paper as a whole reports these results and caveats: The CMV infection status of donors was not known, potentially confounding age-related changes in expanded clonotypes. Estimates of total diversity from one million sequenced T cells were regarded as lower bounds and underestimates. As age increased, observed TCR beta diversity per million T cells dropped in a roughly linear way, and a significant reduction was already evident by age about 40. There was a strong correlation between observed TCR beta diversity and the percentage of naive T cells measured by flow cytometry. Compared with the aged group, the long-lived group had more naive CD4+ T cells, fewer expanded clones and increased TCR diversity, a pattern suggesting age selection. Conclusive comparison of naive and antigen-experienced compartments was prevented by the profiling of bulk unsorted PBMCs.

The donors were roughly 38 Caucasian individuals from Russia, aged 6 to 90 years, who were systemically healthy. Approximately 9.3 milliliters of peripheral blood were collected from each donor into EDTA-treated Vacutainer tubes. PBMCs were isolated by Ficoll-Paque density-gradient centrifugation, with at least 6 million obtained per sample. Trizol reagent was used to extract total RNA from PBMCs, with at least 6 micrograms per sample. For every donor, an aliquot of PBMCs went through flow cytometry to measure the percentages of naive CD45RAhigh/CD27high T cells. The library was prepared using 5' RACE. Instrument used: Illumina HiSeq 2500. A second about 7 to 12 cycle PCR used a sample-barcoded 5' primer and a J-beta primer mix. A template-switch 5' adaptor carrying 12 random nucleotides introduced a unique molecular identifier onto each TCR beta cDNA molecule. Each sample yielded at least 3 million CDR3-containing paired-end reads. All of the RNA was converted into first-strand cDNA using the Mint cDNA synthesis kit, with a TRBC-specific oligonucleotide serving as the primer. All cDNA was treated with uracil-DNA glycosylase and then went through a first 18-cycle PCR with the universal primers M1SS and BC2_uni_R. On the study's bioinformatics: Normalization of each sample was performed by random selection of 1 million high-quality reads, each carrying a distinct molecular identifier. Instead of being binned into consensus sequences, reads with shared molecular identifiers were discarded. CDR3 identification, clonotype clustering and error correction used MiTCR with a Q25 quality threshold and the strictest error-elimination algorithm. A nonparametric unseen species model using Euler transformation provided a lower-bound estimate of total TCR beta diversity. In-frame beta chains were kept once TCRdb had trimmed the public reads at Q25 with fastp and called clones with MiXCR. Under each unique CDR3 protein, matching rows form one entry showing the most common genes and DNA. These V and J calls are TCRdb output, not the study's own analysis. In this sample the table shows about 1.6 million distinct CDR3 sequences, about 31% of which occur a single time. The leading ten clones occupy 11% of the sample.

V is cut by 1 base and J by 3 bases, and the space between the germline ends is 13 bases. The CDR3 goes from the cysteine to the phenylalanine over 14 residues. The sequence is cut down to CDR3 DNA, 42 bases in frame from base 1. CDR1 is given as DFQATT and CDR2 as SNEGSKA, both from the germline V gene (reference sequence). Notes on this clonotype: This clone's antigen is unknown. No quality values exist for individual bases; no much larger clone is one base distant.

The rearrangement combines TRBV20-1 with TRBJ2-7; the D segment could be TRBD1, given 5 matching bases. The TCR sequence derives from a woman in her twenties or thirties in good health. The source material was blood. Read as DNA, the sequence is TGCAGTGCTAGAGCTGGACAAAGAGACTACGAGCAGTACTTC. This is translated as CSARAGQRDYEQYF.